This T cell receptor (beta chain) was identified during a study of molecular identifiers for immune sequencing clone quantification. Germline-derived CDR1 and CDR2 are SGHAT and FQNNGV. The V gene lost 5 bases and the J gene lost 14 bases, with 16 bases spanning the gap. The CDR3 loop spans 12 amino acids. This clonotype was picked up a small number of times. As yet, its antigen is unknown. Findings of the study overall: Highly expanded clone sizes could end up underestimated if a barcode were shared by identical TCR molecules.

One entry per CDR3 protein, called by TCRdb with MiXCR from the PCR reads. The sample holds about 100,000 distinct CDR3 sequences; 36% are singletons and the top ten take 4% to 5%. The chain is built from TRBV11-2 and TRBJ2-4, with TRBD2 as a possible D gene (5 bases). Sequencing used naive CD8+ T cells from blood, with Jurkat cell RNA spiked in. Described subset: FACS-sorted CD8+CD4-CCR7+CD45RA+ naive T cells. This TCR was recovered from a human donor in good health. Some libraries in this study had Jurkat cell RNA spiked in. This CDR3 is CASSASGYVEYF. The CDR3 DNA reads as TGTGCCAGCAGCGCCAGCGGTTACGTGGAGTACTTC.